One sample yielded the 9 T cell receptor beta chains listed below, sequenced in a study of blood T cell repertoires in COVID-19. The data were produced by immunoSEQ multiplex PCR, yet TCRdb's version contains in-frame clones alone and is incomplete. The repertoire holds 250,000 to 350,000 clones, with approximately 89% as singletons. The specimen was PBMCs or T cells enriched from blood (not recorded which). These receptors all come from a woman in her twenties or thirties who had recovered from COVID-19.

This clone was detected only a few times. The gene calls are TRBV6-5 and TRBJ1-2; 9 bases are a match to TRBD1. V trimming: 10 bases; J trimming: 0 bases; junction bases outside the gene matches: 3. From germline, CDR1 is MNHEY and CDR2 SVGAGI. The CDR3 extends over 13 amino acids. CDR3 amino acids: CATGQGSNYGYTF. The CDR3 coding sequence is TGTGCCACTGGACAGGGGTCTAACTATGGCTACACCTTC.

The chain employs TRBV25-1 and TRBJ2-3; D is possibly TRBD1 (6 bases). CDR3 length: 18 residues. CDR1 and CDR2 (germline): MGHDK, SYGVNS. V lost 3 bases and J lost 2, with 21 bases in between. The CDR3 loop reads CASSDVYLHRDTTDTQYF. The CDR3 DNA sequence: TGTGCCAGCAGTGACGTATACCTTCACCGGGACACCACAGATACGCAGTATTTT.

CDR3 DNA sequence: TGTGCCAGCAGCTTGTCCACCCCGGGACAGGGGGCCTATGGCTACACCTTC. It codes for CASSLSTPGQGAYGYTF. This chain connects TRBV5-5 to TRBJ1-2, with 12 positions matching TRBD1. Germline assignment: CDR1 SGHKS and CDR2 YYEKEE (reference sequence). The J segment lost 4 bases and the V segment lost 1 base, leaving 8 bases of the junction unmatched. This CDR3 is 17 amino acids long.

This CDR3 is CASSRFVLANYGYTF. CDR3 bases: TGTGCCAGCAGCCGTTTCGTACTGGCTAACTATGGCTACACCTTC. The chain employs TRBV3-1 (or the pseudogene TRBV3-2) and TRBJ1-2; D call uncertain. Trimming took 4 bases from V and 0 from J, leaving 12 bases between them. Germline V lookup: CDR1 LGHDT, CDR2 YNNKEL (reference sequence). The CDR3 extends over 15 amino acids.

CDR3 sequence reads: CASSQLNGVRASTEAFF. The CDR3 DNA follows: TGTGCCAGCAGCCAACTTAATGGAGTCAGGGCCAGCACTGAAGCTTTCTTT. The V gene is TRBV7-9, the J gene TRBJ1-1; perhaps TRBD1 as D (5 bases). Trimming left V 5 bases short and J 4 bases short, with 23 bases between. In germline, CDR1 is SEHNR, CDR2 FQNEAQ (reference sequence). CDR3 length: 17 amino acids.

This clone appeared a few times. The chain employs TRBV4-1 and TRBJ2-7; 10 nucleotides align to TRBD2. This CDR3 contains 15 residues. The ends lost 3 bases at V and 4 bases at J; junction bases unmatched: 6. Germline-derived CDR1 and CDR2 are MGHRA and YSYEKL. This CDR3 is CASSQDSGGFYEQYF. The CDR3 bases are TGCGCCAGCAGCCAGGATAGCGGGGGGTTTTACGAGCAGTACTTC.

This clone was observed a handful of times. The sample holds other DNA sequences that translate to the same CDR3. V gene TRBV5-1 combines with J gene TRBJ1-1, with 8 nucleotides matching TRBD1. Germline V gives CDR1 SGHRS, CDR2 YFSETQ. This CDR3 is 15 amino acids long. V lost 0 bases to trimming and J lost 3 bases; unmatched junction nucleotides: 4. As DNA, the CDR3 is TGCGCCAGCAGCTTGGGGGGGACAGGAGACACTGAAGCTTTCTTT. Protein: CASSLGGTGDTEAFF.

The CDR3 sequence is CASSPFAGGPGSPLHF. The DNA for the CDR3 is TGCGCCAGCAGCCCATTCGCAGGGGGGCCGGGCTCACCCCTCCACTTT. The chain has TRBV4-1 and TRBJ1-6, with 7 bases aligning to TRBD1. Trimming removed 4 bases from V and 10 bases from J; junction bases left unmatched: 13. Germline CDR1 MGHRA, CDR2 YSYEKL. The CDR3 totals 16 residues.

The chain carries TRBV4-2 and TRBJ1-2, with D possibly matching TRBD1 (6 bases). The germline V and J ends were trimmed by 1 base and 6 bases, with 15 bases remaining between them. CDR3 length: 15 residues. CDR1 and CDR2 (germline): LGHNA, YNFKEQ. DNA of the CDR3: TGTGCCAGCAGCCAAGGGGAGGGGGATGGGCATGGCTACACCTTC. It translates to CASSQGEGDGHGYTF.